This T cell receptor beta chain was observed in a study of tumor T cells in aggressive B-cell lymphoma. The protocol was immunoSEQ multiplex PCR, while the TCRdb copy is restricted to in-frame clones and leaves out a portion. The table shows about 9,000 clones, with about 88% occurring only once. The CDR3 totals 16 residues. The germline V gene encodes CDR1 SGDLS and CDR2 YYNGEE. J gave up 3 bases and V 3 bases, and 9 bases lay outside the gene matches. The clonotype was recovered from an adult with diffuse large B cell lymphoma. This sequence joins TRBV9 and TRBJ1-3; 7 bases fit TRBD1. The sample comprised tumor tissue. CDR3 loop: CASSAEGAGRGNTIYF. The CDR3 nucleotides read TGTGCCAGCAGCGCTGAGGGGGCAGGACGTGGAAACACCATATATTTT.